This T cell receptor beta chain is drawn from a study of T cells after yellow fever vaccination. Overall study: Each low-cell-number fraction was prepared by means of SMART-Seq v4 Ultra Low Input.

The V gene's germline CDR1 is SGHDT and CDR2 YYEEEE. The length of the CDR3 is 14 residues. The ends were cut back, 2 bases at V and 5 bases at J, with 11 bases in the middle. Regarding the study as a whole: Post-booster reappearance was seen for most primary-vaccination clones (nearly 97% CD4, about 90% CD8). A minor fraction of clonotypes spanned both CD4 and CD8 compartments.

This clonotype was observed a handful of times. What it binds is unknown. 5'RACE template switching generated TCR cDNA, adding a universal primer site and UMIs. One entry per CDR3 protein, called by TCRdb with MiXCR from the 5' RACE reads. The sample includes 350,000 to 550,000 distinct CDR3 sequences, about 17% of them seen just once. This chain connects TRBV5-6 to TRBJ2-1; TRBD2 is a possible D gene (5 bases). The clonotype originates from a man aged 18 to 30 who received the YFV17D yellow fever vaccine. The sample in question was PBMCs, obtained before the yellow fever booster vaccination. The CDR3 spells CASSLISGNNEQFF. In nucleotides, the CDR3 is TGTGCCAGCAGCTTAATCTCGGGAAACAATGAGCAGTTCTTC.